Given below is one T cell receptor beta chain in context. This CDR3 contains 14 residues. Germline lookup yields CDR1 MNHEY and CDR2 SVGAGI. The V gene lost 3 bases and the J gene lost 2 bases, with 9 bases spanning the gap. Original analysis: Reference gene primer amplification gave nucleated cell count estimates. The data were produced by immunoSEQ multiplex PCR, yet TCRdb's version contains in-frame clones alone and is incomplete. V, J and clone size were drawn from that table, and D and trimming were deduced from the DNA. The data hold over 95,000 clones, with approximately 84% observed a single time. The data belong to a study of blood T cell repertoires in COVID-19. Study at large: Spain, Italy and the United States supplied samples that represented acute and convalescent COVID-19. The analysed material was cDNA or gDNA that came from T cells, B-cell-depleted T cells, or PBMCs.

The sequence was collected from a man between 35 and 55 years old with acute or convalescent COVID-19. This chain uses TRBV6-5 with TRBJ2-3; no firm D call. The sequenced material came from peripheral blood. This chain's CDR3 is CASSYRQVTDTQYF. CDR3 coding DNA: TGTGCCAGCAGTTATCGGCAGGTCACAGATACGCAGTATTTT.